Listed below are T cell receptor beta chains from one sample, sequenced in a study of blood T cell repertoires in COVID-19. Profiling relied on immunoSEQ multiplex PCR, and the TCRdb table lists in-frame clones only, not all of them. Here the sample spans roughly 39,000 clones, approximately 85% being singletons. Sequencing used peripheral blood. These receptors came from a human donor in a cohort sampled during active COVID-19. Each CDR3 is given with its conserved first and last residue. Fields, in order: J gene, V gene, D gene, clone size, CDR3 protein, CDR3 DNA. The D gene is left open where the match is weak. Clone size is given for some rows only: seen once, a few or many times, or a class if the clone is expanded.

j_call: TRBJ1-5
v_call: TRBV15
d_call: TRBD1
clone_size: .
cdr3_aa: CATSRDPQGAIRDQPQHF
cdr3_nt: TGTGCCACCAGCAGAGACCCACAGGGGGCAATTCGTGATCAGCCCCAGCATTTT

j_call: TRBJ2-1
v_call: TRBV10-1
d_call: TRBD2
clone_size: once
cdr3_aa: CASSASGGAPYNEQFF
cdr3_nt: TGCGCCAGCAGTGCTAGCGGGGGGGCCCCCTACAATGAGCAGTTCTTC

j_call: TRBJ2-3
v_call: TRBV5-1
d_call: TRBD2
clone_size: .
cdr3_aa: CASSPGLAGADTQYF
cdr3_nt: TGCGCCAGCAGCCCAGGACTAGCGGGAGCAGATACGCAGTATTTT

j_call: TRBJ2-1
v_call: TRBV15
d_call: .
clone_size: .
cdr3_aa: CATSRQGSYEQFF
cdr3_nt: TGTGCCACCAGCAGACAGGGTAGTTATGAGCAGTTCTTC

j_call: TRBJ1-1
v_call: TRBV5-5
d_call: TRBD1
clone_size: .
cdr3_aa: CASSPGGQGRTEAFF
cdr3_nt: TGTGCCAGCAGCCCGGGAGGACAGGGACGCACTGAAGCTTTCTTT

j_call: TRBJ2-7
v_call: TRBV5-1
d_call: .
clone_size: once
cdr3_aa: CASSSGGEQYF
cdr3_nt: TGCGCCAGCAGCTCGGGTGGCGAGCAGTACTTC

j_call: TRBJ2-5
v_call: TRBV7-2
d_call: .
clone_size: .
cdr3_aa: CASSLARSRGYQETQYF
cdr3_nt: TGTGCCAGCAGCTTAGCAAGGTCAAGGGGGTACCAAGAGACCCAGTACTTC

j_call: TRBJ2-1
v_call: TRBV7-9
d_call: .
clone_size: once
cdr3_aa: CASSFVEANEQFF
cdr3_nt: TGTGCCAGCAGCTTTGTAGAAGCTAATGAGCAGTTCTTC

j_call: TRBJ1-6
v_call: TRBV9
d_call: TRBD1
clone_size: .
cdr3_aa: CASSATGEYSPLHF
cdr3_nt: TGTGCCAGCAGCGCCACAGGGGAATATTCACCCCTCCACTTT

j_call: TRBJ2-2
v_call: TRBV5-4
d_call: TRBD2
clone_size: once
cdr3_aa: CASSLQGGTGELFF
cdr3_nt: TGTGCCAGCAGCTTGCAGGGAGGGACCGGGGAGCTGTTTTTT

j_call: TRBJ2-1
v_call: TRBV5-5
d_call: TRBD2
clone_size: .
cdr3_aa: CASSWGASGRGEDEQFF
cdr3_nt: TGTGCCAGCAGCTGGGGGGCTAGCGGGAGGGGAGAGGATGAGCAGTTCTTC

j_call: TRBJ1-1
v_call: TRBV7-6
d_call: TRBD1
clone_size: few
cdr3_aa: CASSPTGTGPMNTEAFF
cdr3_nt: TGTGCCAGCAGCCCTACGGGGACAGGACCCATGAACACTGAAGCTTTCTTT

j_call: TRBJ2-5
v_call: TRBV3-1/TRBV3-2
d_call: TRBD1
clone_size: .
cdr3_aa: CASSQGQHDQETQYF
cdr3_nt: TGTGCCAGCAGCCAGGGACAGCACGACCAAGAGACCCAGTACTTC

j_call: TRBJ2-1
v_call: TRBV19
d_call: .
clone_size: .
cdr3_aa: CASSIFVGVPNEQFF
cdr3_nt: TGTGCCAGTAGTATCTTCGTAGGGGTACCCAATGAGCAGTTCTTC

j_call: TRBJ2-1
v_call: TRBV7-2
d_call: TRBD2
clone_size: .
cdr3_aa: CASSLVGGGALDEQFF
cdr3_nt: TGTGCCAGCAGCTTAGTAGGCGGGGGGGCTTTGGATGAGCAGTTCTTC

j_call: TRBJ1-2
v_call: TRBV14
d_call: .
clone_size: .
cdr3_aa: CASSQDRQYGYTF
cdr3_nt: TGTGCCAGCAGCCAAGATCGACAGTATGGCTACACCTTC

j_call: TRBJ2-3
v_call: TRBV7-3
d_call: TRBD2
clone_size: .
cdr3_aa: CASSFTSGARDTQYF
cdr3_nt: TGTGCCAGCAGCTTCACTAGCGGGGCCCGGGATACGCAGTATTTT

j_call: TRBJ2-5
v_call: TRBV24-1
d_call: TRBD1
clone_size: once
cdr3_aa: CATSAGTEQVETQYF
cdr3_nt: TGTGCCACCAGTGCCGGGACAGAGCAAGTGGAGACCCAGTACTTC

j_call: TRBJ1-1
v_call: TRBV5-4
d_call: TRBD1
clone_size: few
cdr3_aa: CARGTGGVNTEAFF
cdr3_nt: TGTGCCAGAGGGACAGGGGGAGTGAACACTGAAGCTTTCTTT

j_call: TRBJ1-5
v_call: TRBV5-1
d_call: .
clone_size: .
cdr3_aa: CASSLGRGDQPQHF
cdr3_nt: TGCGCCAGCAGCTTGGGGAGGGGAGATCAGCCCCAGCATTTT

j_call: TRBJ2-5
v_call: TRBV7-2
d_call: .
clone_size: .
cdr3_aa: CASSLTGIQETQYF
cdr3_nt: TGTGCCAGCAGCTTGACAGGTATCCAAGAGACCCAGTACTTC

j_call: TRBJ2-5
v_call: TRBV18
d_call: .
clone_size: .
cdr3_aa: CASSRLQETQYF
cdr3_nt: TGTGCCAGCTCACGACTTCAAGAGACCCAGTACTTC

j_call: TRBJ2-7
v_call: TRBV15
d_call: .
clone_size: .
cdr3_aa: CATSRDRAGSSYEQYF
cdr3_nt: TGTGCCACCAGCAGAGATCGGGCGGGGAGCTCCTACGAGCAGTACTTC

j_call: TRBJ1-4
v_call: TRBV6-2/TRBV6-3
d_call: .
clone_size: few
cdr3_aa: CASSSVTTNEKLFF
cdr3_nt: TGTGCCAGCAGTTCAGTAACAACTAATGAAAAACTGTTTTTT

j_call: TRBJ1-3
v_call: TRBV6-1
d_call: .
clone_size: .
cdr3_aa: CASSEGDAGNTIYF
cdr3_nt: TGTGCCAGCAGTGAAGGCGATGCTGGAAACACCATATATTTT

j_call: TRBJ2-5
v_call: TRBV6-6
d_call: .
clone_size: .
cdr3_aa: CASSRVGGSGTAFQETQYF
cdr3_nt: TGTGCCAGCAGTCGTGTGGGGGGATCCGGGACAGCGTTCCAAGAGACCCAGTACTTC

j_call: TRBJ2-3
v_call: TRBV30
d_call: .
clone_size: .
cdr3_aa: CAWSVRSGTDTQYF
cdr3_nt: TGTGCCTGGAGTGTAAGGTCCGGGACAGATACGCAGTATTTT

j_call: TRBJ2-1
v_call: TRBV4-2
d_call: .
clone_size: .
cdr3_aa: CASSQVSVGGGNEQFF
cdr3_nt: TGTGCCAGCAGCCAAGTTTCGGTCGGTGGGGGGAATGAGCAGTTCTTC

j_call: TRBJ2-1
v_call: TRBV6-1
d_call: TRBD1
clone_size: .
cdr3_aa: CASSEVGTGNEQFF
cdr3_nt: TGTGCCAGCAGTGAAGTGGGGACAGGCAATGAGCAGTTCTTC

j_call: TRBJ2-1
v_call: TRBV10-3
d_call: TRBD1
clone_size: .
cdr3_aa: CAMKGAGETWQFF
cdr3_nt: TGTGCCATGAAGGGGGCAGGAGAAACATGGCAGTTCTTC

j_call: TRBJ1-1
v_call: TRBV19
d_call: TRBD1
clone_size: once
cdr3_aa: CASSIRTGGTEAFF
cdr3_nt: TGTGCCAGTAGTATCAGGACAGGGGGCACTGAAGCTTTCTTT

j_call: TRBJ2-5
v_call: TRBV3-1/TRBV3-2
d_call: TRBD2
clone_size: .
cdr3_aa: CASLRASGTITQETQYF
cdr3_nt: TGTGCCAGCTTAAGGGCTAGCGGGACCATCACTCAAGAGACCCAGTACTTC

j_call: TRBJ1-1
v_call: TRBV5-6
d_call: TRBD1
clone_size: .
cdr3_aa: CASSLGQGAQDEAFF
cdr3_nt: TGTGCCAGCAGCTTGGGACAGGGGGCGCAGGATGAAGCTTTCTTT

j_call: TRBJ2-5
v_call: TRBV27
d_call: .
clone_size: .
cdr3_aa: CASRAGHETQYF
cdr3_nt: TGTGCCAGCAGGGCGGGCCATGAGACCCAGTACTTC

j_call: TRBJ1-1
v_call: TRBV5-1
d_call: .
clone_size: .
cdr3_aa: CASSLEGAEAFF
cdr3_nt: TGCGCCAGCAGCTTGGAGGGAGCTGAAGCTTTCTTT

j_call: TRBJ1-1
v_call: TRBV4-1
d_call: .
clone_size: .
cdr3_aa: CASSQDWRAQNTEAFF
cdr3_nt: TGCGCCAGCAGCCAAGATTGGAGGGCCCAGAACACTGAAGCTTTCTTT

j_call: TRBJ2-3
v_call: TRBV27
d_call: .
clone_size: .
cdr3_aa: CASRVGLFTDTQYF
cdr3_nt: TGTGCCAGCAGGGTCGGACTCTTCACAGATACGCAGTATTTT

j_call: TRBJ1-5
v_call: TRBV3-1/TRBV3-2
d_call: .
clone_size: .
cdr3_aa: CASSHRDYNQPQHF
cdr3_nt: TGTGCCAGCAGCCACCGGGATTACAATCAGCCCCAGCATTTT

j_call: TRBJ1-2
v_call: TRBV6-5
d_call: .
clone_size: once
cdr3_aa: CASSLTRELLYGYTF
cdr3_nt: TGTGCCAGCAGTCTGACCAGGGAACTACTCTATGGCTACACCTTC

j_call: TRBJ1-6
v_call: TRBV4-3
d_call: .
clone_size: .
cdr3_aa: CASSQDRAALSPLHF
cdr3_nt: TGCGCCAGCAGCCAAGATCGCGCGGCTCTTTCACCCCTCCACTTT

j_call: TRBJ2-6
v_call: TRBV19
d_call: TRBD2
clone_size: .
cdr3_aa: CATAKERGSSGANVLTF
cdr3_nt: TGTGCCACCGCGAAAGAGCGGGGGAGCTCTGGGGCCAACGTCCTGACTTTC

j_call: TRBJ1-1
v_call: TRBV4-2
d_call: .
clone_size: few
cdr3_aa: CASSPRGGRGTEAFF
cdr3_nt: TGTGCCAGCAGCCCCCGAGGAGGGCGGGGCACTGAAGCTTTCTTT

j_call: TRBJ1-5
v_call: TRBV7-2
d_call: TRBD1
clone_size: .
cdr3_aa: CASSAYRGGQPQHF
cdr3_nt: TGTGCCAGCAGCGCCTACAGGGGAGGTCAGCCCCAGCATTTT

j_call: TRBJ2-1
v_call: TRBV15
d_call: TRBD1
clone_size: .
cdr3_aa: CATSLGTGPYNEQFF
cdr3_nt: TGTGCCACCAGTTTAGGGACAGGGCCCTACAATGAGCAGTTCTTC

j_call: TRBJ1-1
v_call: TRBV27
d_call: .
clone_size: .
cdr3_aa: CASSLSTGDPITEAFF
cdr3_nt: TGTGCCAGCAGTTTATCGACAGGAGACCCAATCACTGAAGCTTTCTTT

j_call: TRBJ2-4
v_call: TRBV29-1
d_call: TRBD1
clone_size: .
cdr3_aa: CSVELDRGNIQYF
cdr3_nt: TGCAGCGTTGAACTGGACAGGGGAAACATTCAGTACTTC

j_call: TRBJ2-7
v_call: TRBV21-1
d_call: .
clone_size: .
cdr3_aa: CASSKAEGRGPHEQYF
cdr3_nt: TGTGCCAGCAGCAAAGCAGAAGGCAGGGGTCCCCACGAGCAGTACTTC

j_call: TRBJ2-7
v_call: TRBV27
d_call: .
clone_size: .
cdr3_aa: CASSKGVQGTYEQYF
cdr3_nt: TGTGCCAGCAGCAAAGGGGTACAGGGTACCTACGAGCAGTACTTC

j_call: TRBJ1-3
v_call: TRBV9
d_call: TRBD1
clone_size: .
cdr3_aa: CASSVGTGDGSGNTIYF
cdr3_nt: TGTGCCAGCAGCGTCGGGACAGGGGATGGTTCTGGAAACACCATATATTTT

j_call: TRBJ1-1
v_call: TRBV6-2/TRBV6-3
d_call: .
clone_size: .
cdr3_aa: CASSYVQNTEAFF
cdr3_nt: TGTGCCAGCAGTTACGTGCAGAATACTGAAGCTTTCTTT

j_call: TRBJ1-4
v_call: TRBV12-5
d_call: .
clone_size: .
cdr3_aa: CASGLRDLELFF
cdr3_nt: TGTGCTAGTGGTTTGCGGGACTTAGAACTGTTTTTT

j_call: TRBJ1-1
v_call: TRBV9
d_call: TRBD1
clone_size: .
cdr3_aa: CASSVDPTGEAEAFF
cdr3_nt: TGTGCCAGCAGCGTAGACCCCACAGGGGAGGCTGAAGCTTTCTTT

j_call: TRBJ1-2
v_call: TRBV29-1
d_call: TRBD1
clone_size: .
cdr3_aa: CSVGGGRISNYGYTF
cdr3_nt: TGCAGCGTTGGAGGGGGCCGGATCTCTAACTATGGCTACACCTTC